The next 8 T cell receptor beta chains were all read from a single sample in a study of blood T cells in healthy people across ages. Sample-barcoded 5' priming and a J-beta primer mix drove a second PCR of about 7 to 12 cycles. MiXCR was run by TCRdb on the 5' RACE reads, yielding one entry per CDR3 protein. The sample lists around 700,000 distinct CDR3 sequences; more than 20% were seen once. The same data also went into a second study, on T cells of mothers and their children.

Material for sequencing was blood. All receptors come from a boy aged 5-17 years in good health.

At least ten counts were recorded for this clonotype. V and J are TRBV12-3 or TRBV12-4 and TRBJ2-5; 10 bases fit TRBD2. This CDR3 region has 16 residues. Germline trimming cut 3 bases from V and 5 bases from J; bases unmatched to any gene: 9. The DNA for the CDR3 is TGTGCCAGCAGTTTGGGGGGTCTAGCGGGGGTGGAGACCCAGTACTTC. Translating it yields CASSLGGLAGVETQYF.

There are a few counts of this clonotype. The chain employs TRBV20-1 and TRBJ1-1; D uncertain. CDR1 is DFQATT, CDR2 SNEGSKA, per germline (reference sequence). V was pared by 4 bases and J by 10 bases, with 13 bases between. The CDR3 is 11 amino acids. The CDR3 region has the DNA TGCAGTGCTATAGATAACTCGGGAGCTTTCTTT. This encodes CSAIDNSGAFF.

This clonotype was detected ten times or more. The chain links TRBV29-1 to TRBJ2-1; weak D call: TRBD1 (6 bases). Trimming removed 0 bases at V and 5 bases at J, with 17 bases between. Germline CDR1 is SQVTM and CDR2 is ANQGSEA. The CDR3 loop spans 16 amino acids. The CDR3 loop is CSVEDPPGTKNNEQFF. The CDR3 nucleotides read TGCAGCGTTGAAGATCCACCGGGGACAAAGAACAATGAGCAGTTCTTC.

CDR3 region: CASSVRGGTGEQFF. The CDR3 DNA sequence: TGTGCCAGCAGCGTGAGGGGGGGGACGGGTGAGCAGTTCTTC. The genes are TRBV9 and TRBJ2-5, with a tentative D call TRBD2 (7 bases). The tail of the sequence fits TRBJ2-1 better, so the J call may be wrong. The germline CDR1 and CDR2 sequences are SGDLS and YYNGEE. CDR3 length: 14 residues.

The rearrangement joins TRBV7-8 to TRBJ2-5; 7 positions match TRBD1. The J call is uncertain, as TRBJ2-1 better fits the DNA end. Germline V gene data show CDR1 as SGHVS and CDR2 as FQNEAQ. The CDR3 totals 14 residues. This CDR3 is CASSLGQGSYEQFF. CDR3 nucleotide sequence: TGTGCCAGCAGCTTAGGACAGGGAAGTTATGAGCAGTTCTTC.

This clonotype came up a few times. V is TRBV7-3 and J is TRBJ2-1, with 8 bases that match TRBD2. Germline lookup yields CDR1 SGHTA and CDR2 FQGTGA. CDR3 length: 14 residues. Trimming at V came to 6 bases and at J to 8 bases, leaving 9 bases not matched to a gene. The CDR3 spells CASRSGAGGYEQFF. As DNA, the CDR3 is TGTGCCAGCAGGAGTGGGGCGGGAGGCTATGAGCAGTTCTTC.

The sample holds a few counts of this clonotype. The chain carries TRBV28 and TRBJ1-2, with TRBD1 as a possible D gene (6 bases). Germline loops: CDR1 MDHEN, CDR2 SYDVKM. The CDR3 is made up of 13 amino acids. V gave up 2 bases and J gave up 3 bases, with 7 bases separating them. The CDR3 region is CASSLRQDYGYTF. The CDR3 nucleotides read TGTGCCAGCAGTTTACGACAGGACTATGGCTACACCTTC.

The chain is built from TRBV28 and TRBJ2-1; 12 nucleotides match TRBD1. The CDR3 totals 14 residues. Germline CDR1 is MDHEN and CDR2 is SYDVKM. The junction had 10 bases not matched to a gene; V was cut back by 3 bases and J by 16 bases. The CDR3 loop is CASSFGTGGKESFF. The CDR3, as DNA: TGTGCCAGCAGTTTCGGGACAGGGGGCAAAGAAAGTTTCTTC.